This T cell receptor beta chain derives from a study of beta chain features in type 1 diabetes. The study, taken as a whole, reports: Across patients, naive, central memory and Treg TCRB repertoires exhibited apparently greater similarity than was observed across healthy donors. Researchers report that Type 1 diabetes patients had moderately but significantly shorter TCRB CDR3s across all four CD4+ subsets.

Deletions cut 3 bases from V and 3 bases from J, with 12 bases between. CDR3 size: 14 residues. Germline V lookup: CDR1 MGHDK, CDR2 SYGVNS. Sequencing targeted expressed TCRB transcripts, as all isolated RNA had been reverse transcribed. The assay was immunoSEQ multiplex PCR, and TCRdb's table has in-frame clones only and misses some. The sample consists of a few hundred thousand clones, 13% to 15% of them appearing once. A note on this clone: Its antigen is unknown.

The V and J genes are TRBV25-1 and TRBJ2-7; weak D call: TRBD2 (5 bases). Sequenced material: naive CD4+ T cells from blood. This TCR came from a man aged 25-45 years with type 1 diabetes. DNA of the CDR3: TGTGCCAGCAGTGAGTGGGGAGTGAGCTACGAGCAGTACTTC. Translated: CASSEWGVSYEQYF.